What follows are 7 T cell receptor beta chains derived from one specimen sequenced in a study of immune evolution from preneoplasia to lung adenocarcinoma. The repertoire was sequenced with immunoSEQ multiplex PCR; TCRdb's copy has only in-frame clones and lacks some. The sample yields about 4,800 clones, 86% seen once. The sequencing sample was made of FFPE lung adenocarcinoma in situ tissue. The source of these receptors is a person aged 65 to 79 with lung adenocarcinoma.

V gene TRBV18 combines with J gene TRBJ2-3; no definite D call. Germline CDR1 reads KGHSH; CDR2 reads LQKENI. Trimming took off 3 bases at V and 6 bases at J, with 7 bases between the two ends. CDR3 length: 12 amino acids. This chain's CDR3 is CASSPVGDTQYF. CDR3 DNA sequence: TGTGCCAGCTCACCGGTGGGGGATACGCAGTATTTT.

The J gene is TRBJ1-2, the V gene TRBV5-1; the D gene is possibly TRBD1 (5 bases). The CDR3 covers 14 residues. The germline gives CDR1 SGHRS, CDR2 YFSETQ. V was pared by 1 base and J by 4 bases, with 11 bases between. As DNA, the CDR3 is TGCGCCAGCAGCTTGCTTAGAGACAGCTATGGCTACACCTTC. It is translated as CASSLLRDSYGYTF.

V gene TRBV29-1 combines with J gene TRBJ2-1; perhaps TRBD1 as D (6 bases). V was cut by 5 bases and J by 2 bases, with 10 bases left in between. The CDR3 is made up of 13 amino acids. Germline V gives CDR1 SQVTM, CDR2 ANQGSEA. CDR3 sequence: CSVNRATYNEQFF. CDR3 sequence (DNA): TGCAGCGTTAACAGGGCCACCTACAATGAGCAGTTCTTC.

The chain employs TRBV23-1 and TRBJ2-5, with 10 bases identical to TRBD2. TRBV23-1 is placed among ORFs of uncertain function. V shed 3 bases, J shed 1 base, and the junction held 11 bases outside the gene matches. The CDR3 sequence is 18 residues long. The CDR3 DNA follows: TGCGCCAGCAGTCATGAGTACCCGGGACTAGCGCCCCAAGAGACCCAGTACTTC. Encoded protein: CASSHEYPGLAPQETQYF.

This chain uses TRBV7-9 with TRBJ2-7; 8 nucleotides align to TRBD1. Germline assignment: CDR1 SEHNR and CDR2 FQNEAQ (reference sequence). CDR3 length: 14 amino acids. J lost 3 bases, V lost 6 bases, and 7 bases had no gene match. The CDR3 coding sequence is TGTGCCAGCAGAGGACAGGGAGACAGCTACGAGCAGTACTTC. It encodes CASRGQGDSYEQYF. The full variable domain, rest sourced from reference TRBV7-9 and TRBJ2-7, is DTGVSQNPRHKITKRGQNVTFRCDPISEHNRLYWYRQTLGQGPEFLTYFQNEAQLEKSRLLSDRFSAERPKGSFSTLEIQRTEQGDSAMYLCASRGQGDSYEQYFGPGTRLTVT.

The chain combines TRBV7-4 with TRBJ2-6; D perhaps matches TRBD1 (6 bases). This CDR3 contains 19 residues. The germline V gene has CDR1 SGHVT and CDR2 SQSDAQ. V gave up 5 bases and J gave up 5 bases, with 25 bases separating them. Here the CDR3 DNA reads TGTGCCAGCAGCGTGGTTACTCACGAGGGACAAAGTCGGGCCAACGTCCTGACTTTC. The encoded protein is CASSVVTHEGQSRANVLTF. Full variable domain (remainder filled in from reference TRBV7-4 and TRBJ2-6): GAGVSQSPRYKVAKRGRDVALRCDSISGHVTLYWYRQTLGQGSEVLTYSQSDAQRDKSGRPSGRFSAERPERSVSTLKIQRTEQGDSAVYLCASSVVTHEGQSRANVLTFGAGSRLTVL.

This clone has a single count. The chain joins TRBV10-1 to TRBJ2-5; perhaps TRBD2 as D (5 bases). CDR1 is WNHNN, CDR2 SYGVQD, per germline (reference sequence). Between the trimmed V and J ends, which lost 2 bases and 2 bases, there was a span of 12 bases. CDR3 length: 15 residues. Here the CDR3 DNA reads TGCGCCAGCAGTGAGGGAAAGCGGAATCAAGAGACCCAGTACTTC. It codes for CASSEGKRNQETQYF.